What follows is one T cell receptor (beta chain) and its context. The PCR contained 60 Vbeta and 13 Jbeta primers. TCRdb's copy holds only in-frame clones and misses some; the assay was immunoSEQ multiplex PCR. The sample has 70,000 to 85,000 clones, approximately 60% seen once. The record originates from a study of cytomegalovirus exposure and HLA in healthy donors. This CDR3 has 14 amino acids. Deletions cut 0 bases from V and 7 bases from J, with 12 bases between. CDR1 and CDR2 (germline): GTSNPN, SVGIG (reference sequence). The clonotype originates from a male donor in good health and CMV-seropositive. Sequenced material: PBMCs. The V call is TRBV30, the J call TRBJ2-2; D is ambiguous. CDR3: CAWSVLRQGGELFF. In nucleotides, the CDR3 is TGTGCCTGGAGTGTACTAAGGCAAGGCGGGGAGCTGTTTTTT.